This T cell receptor beta chain was observed in a study of cytomegalovirus exposure and HLA in healthy donors. About the study: Early on, a data release was issued that held 80 million or so unique TCRs from HLA-typed donors. Study-level points and caveats: Cytomegalovirus status was reportedly diagnosed by the classifier with high sensitivity and specificity. The study carried out a later analysis of TCR beta sequences. It associated under 20,000 of them with specific HLA alleles at a false discovery rate of 0.05.

V was clipped by 8 bases and J by 0 bases, with 10 bases between them. Germline V gene lookup returns CDR1 LNHNV and CDR2 YYDKDF (reference sequence). The CDR3 has 13 residues. Concerning this clone itself: The target antigen is unknown.

PCR involved 60 Vbeta and 13 Jbeta primers. The data were produced by immunoSEQ multiplex PCR, yet TCRdb's version contains in-frame clones alone and is incomplete. The data contain over 150,000 clones, 65% to 80% of them singletons. Sequenced sample: PBMCs. The TCR originated in a woman between 40 and 55 years old in good health and CMV-seropositive. This chain connects TRBV15 to TRBJ1-1; D might be TRBD1 (6 bases). The CDR3, as DNA: TGTGCCACCGCAGGGGCCATGAACACTGAAGCTTTCTTT. Encoded protein: CATAGAMNTEAFF.